This entry features one T cell receptor (beta chain) sequence. This CDR3 comprises 14 residues. Germline CDR1 and CDR2: SEHNR and FQNEAQ (reference sequence). The V and J ends lost 6 bases and 0 bases, in that order; junction bases with no gene match: 3. The data were taken from a study of control samples from healthy donors and cancer patients. Clones were sequenced by immunoSEQ multiplex PCR, and TCRdb holds only the in-frame ones, with some missing. The sample shows about 92,000 clones, around 82% of them seen only once. The sequenced sample consisted of blood. The chain combines TRBV7-9 with TRBJ2-7, with TRBD1 matching over 9 bases. The source is a woman aged 60-75 years in good health. In nucleotides, the CDR3 is TGTGCCAGCAGTTCGACAGGGGGCTCCTACGAGCAGTACTTC. Translating it yields CASSSTGGSYEQYF.